The 20 T cell receptor beta chains listed next were all sequenced from one sample in a study of OX40 agonist ivuxolimab in advanced cancers. Some clones are missing from TCRdb's copy, which holds only in-frame ones; the method was immunoSEQ multiplex PCR. The top ten clones hold more than 5.5% of a sample with over 90,000 clones, 85% to 90% of them seen once. The sample was CD4+ or CD8+ T cells sorted from blood, taken in a trial of the OX40 agonist ivuxolimab. All receptors come from an adult with an advanced solid tumor such as melanoma, head and neck, liver or kidney cancer.

The gene calls are TRBV19 and TRBJ1-1; TRBD1 is a possible D gene (6 bases). The CDR3 contains 13 residues. V was pared by 7 bases and J by 1 base, with 10 bases between. CDR1 LNHDA and CDR2 SQIVND come from the germline V gene (reference sequence). The CDR3, as DNA: TGTGCCAGTACCCGACAGGAGAACACTGAAGCTTTCTTT. Protein sequence: CASTRQENTEAFF. The full variable domain, with the rest looked up from reference TRBV19 and TRBJ1-1, is DGGITQSPKYLFRKEGQNVTLSCEQNLNHDAMYWYRQDPGQGLRLIYYSQIVNDFQKGDIAEGYSVSREKKESFPLTVTSAQKNPTAFYLCASTRQENTEAFFGQGTRLTVV.

This rearrangement joins TRBV11-2 to TRBJ2-7; weak D call: TRBD1 (6 bases). This CDR3 has 15 amino acids. CDR1 SGHAT and CDR2 FQNNGV come from the germline V gene. Trimming shortened V by 4 bases and J by 6 bases, and 19 bases separated the two germline ends. Here the CDR3 DNA reads TGTGCCAGCAGCTCCCGAGGGGGTGTGTTACGCGAGCAGTACTTC. It codes for CASSSRGGVLREQYF.

This chain connects TRBV5-1 to TRBJ1-1; weak D call: TRBD1 (5 bases). V lost 5 bases, J lost 3 bases, and 14 bases lay in between. CDR1 SGHRS and CDR2 YFSETQ come from the germline V gene. The CDR3 sequence is 14 residues long. The CDR3 reads CASSSLTRDTEAFF. As DNA, the CDR3 is TGCGCCAGCAGTTCGCTTACCAGGGACACTGAAGCTTTCTTT.

V and J are TRBV7-2 and TRBJ1-5; D remains unclear. With 5 bases removed from V and 7 bases from J, the gap between germline ends came to 9 bases. The CDR3 totals 12 residues. Germline V gene data show CDR1 as SGHTA and CDR2 as FQGNSA. In nucleotides, the CDR3 is TGTGCCAGCAGCCCCCTACGACAGCCCCAGCATTTT. It specifies CASSPLRQPQHF.

V is TRBV27 and J is TRBJ1-5, with D hard to call. Germline V gene sequence: CDR1 MNHEY, CDR2 SMNVEV (reference sequence). V gave up 6 bases and J gave up 4 bases, with 13 bases separating them. This CDR3 has 14 amino acids. CDR3 sequence reads: CASRPSGVNQPQHF. The DNA of the CDR3 is TGTGCCAGCAGGCCAAGTGGGGTTAATCAGCCCCAGCATTTT.

In DNA form, the CDR3 reads TGTGCCAGTCTCGGGCAGGGATGGTCCGGGCAGCCCCAGCATTTT. Encoded protein: CASLGQGWSGQPQHF. The chain combines TRBV19 with TRBJ1-5, with D maybe TRBD1 (5 bases). V lost 8 bases, J lost 7 bases, and 21 bases lay in between. Per the germline V gene, CDR1 is LNHDA and CDR2 is SQIVND (reference sequence). This CDR3 region has 15 residues.

This chain joins TRBV7-9 and TRBJ2-7, with a weak D call TRBD1 (6 bases). The germline V gene has CDR1 SEHNR and CDR2 FQNEAQ (reference sequence). The CDR3 extends over 17 amino acids. V lost 1 base to trimming and J lost 4 bases, with 20 bases between them. The CDR3 nucleotides read TGTGCCAGCAGCTTAGGTCCCAGGGGACCATCCAAATACGAGCAGTACTTC. The encoded protein is CASSLGPRGPSKYEQYF.

This chain joins TRBV7-8 and TRBJ1-3; D unresolved. The CDR3 covers 14 residues. V was shortened by 0 bases and J by 0 bases, with 3 bases between the two germline ends. Germline CDR1 and CDR2: SGHVS and FQNEAQ. The CDR3 spells CASSLASSGNTIYF. The CDR3, as DNA: TGTGCCAGCAGCTTAGCGAGCTCTGGAAACACCATATATTTT.

The rearrangement uses TRBV6-1 and TRBJ1-1; D might be TRBD1 (5 bases). The CDR3 runs to 17 residues. CDR1 is MNHNS and CDR2 is SASEGT in the germline V gene. Between the trimmed V and J ends, which lost 1 base and 1 base, there was a span of 16 bases. CDR3 sequence: CASSEGLSGTGNTEAFF. In DNA form, the CDR3 reads TGTGCCAGCAGTGAAGGGTTATCCGGGACGGGGAACACTGAAGCTTTCTTT.

This chain uses TRBV7-8 with TRBJ1-2, with D uncertain. Germline values: CDR1 SGHVS, CDR2 FQNEAQ. This CDR3 is 12 amino acids long. Deletions cut 3 bases from V and 5 bases from J, with 7 bases between. DNA for the CDR3: TGTGCCAGCAGCTTGATGGATTATGGCTACACCTTC. This encodes CASSLMDYGYTF.

The chain is built from TRBV15 and TRBJ2-5, with no clear D. The V gene lost 1 base and the J gene lost 2 bases, with 5 bases spanning the gap. Germline assignment: CDR1 LNHNV and CDR2 YYDKDF (reference sequence). The CDR3 is 13 amino acids. The CDR3 spells CATSRGPQETQYF. CDR3 nucleotides: TGTGCCACCAGCAGAGGTCCACAAGAGACCCAGTACTTC.

The chain couples TRBV5-1 to TRBJ1-1; 7 nucleotides match TRBD1. In germline, CDR1 is SGHRS, CDR2 YFSETQ. The CDR3 loop spans 13 amino acids. J gave up 10 bases and V 7 bases, and 13 bases lay outside the gene matches. CDR3 residues: CASGDQGEGIAFF. DNA for the CDR3: TGCGCCAGCGGAGACCAGGGGGAGGGGATAGCTTTCTTT.

The chain employs TRBV5-1 and TRBJ1-1, with D tentatively TRBD1 (5 bases). The CDR3 has 15 residues. Per germline, CDR1 SGHRS and CDR2 YFSETQ. Trimming removed 4 bases from V and 2 bases from J, with 15 bases in between. The CDR3 reads CASSLGGVLNTEAFF. CDR3 nucleotide sequence: TGCGCCAGCAGCCTGGGGGGTGTTCTAAACACTGAAGCTTTCTTT.

The genes are TRBV5-1 and TRBJ1-2; unclear D gene. Germline V CDR1 and CDR2: SGHRS, YFSETQ. Trimming shortened V by 2 bases and J by 6 bases, and 8 bases separated the two germline ends. This CDR3 has 12 residues. CDR3 region: CASSLKGDGYTF. CDR3 nucleotide sequence: TGCGCCAGCAGCTTAAAGGGTGATGGCTACACCTTC.

The rearrangement joins TRBV20-1 to TRBJ2-1; the D is unclear. This CDR3 comprises 11 residues. Trimming stripped 1 base from V and 5 bases from J, with 3 bases between. Per germline, CDR1 DFQATT and CDR2 SNEGSKA (reference sequence). CDR3 sequence: CSARADNEQFF. CDR3 bases: TGCAGTGCTAGAGCAGACAATGAGCAGTTCTTC.

The chain carries TRBV23-1 and TRBJ2-1, with TRBD1 matching 11 bases. TRBV23-1 is labeled an ORF, and its function is uncertain. V shed 4 bases and J 6 bases; nucleotides not matched to a gene: 5. The CDR3 totals 15 residues. CDR3 nucleotides: TGCGCCAGCAGTCTATACGGGACAGGGGGCAATGAGCAGTTCTTC. This sequence encodes CASSLYGTGGNEQFF.

This chain joins TRBV2 and TRBJ1-6, with unresolved D. This CDR3 spans 13 amino acids. Germline CDR1 and CDR2: SNHLY and FYNNEI. Trimming took 3 bases from V and 5 from J, leaving 5 bases between them. CDR3 coding DNA: TGTGCCAGCAGTGACAGCCATAATTCACCCCTCCACTTT. Residues: CASSDSHNSPLHF.

This clone was observed a single time. The CDR3 loop is CASSSDREYQPQHF. CDR3 coding DNA: TGTGCCAGCAGCTCCGACAGGGAGTATCAGCCCCAGCATTTT. J is TRBJ1-5 and V is TRBV7-2, with 7 positions matching TRBD1. The trim removed 4 bases at V and 5 bases at J, leaving 5 bases unmatched. The germline gives CDR1 SGHTA, CDR2 FQGNSA. This CDR3 region has 14 residues. The entire variable domain, with the rest obtained from reference TRBV7-2 and TRBJ1-5, is as follows: GAGVSQSPSNKVTEKGKDVELRCDPISGHTALYWYRQSLGQGLEFLIYFQGNSAPDKSGLPSDRFSAERTGGSVSTLTIQRTQQEDSAVYLCASSSDREYQPQHFGDGTRLSIL.

The chain's CDR3 is CASRPGGSSYNEQFF. CDR3 nucleotides: TGTGCCAGCAGGCCAGGGGGCAGCTCCTACAATGAGCAGTTCTTC. The J gene is TRBJ2-1, the V gene TRBV7-8; TRBD1 matches at 8 bases. CDR3 length: 15 residues. CDR1 is SGHVS and CDR2 is FQNEAQ in the germline V gene. Trimming cost V 6 bases and J 0 bases; bases outside gene matches: 4.

V usage is TRBV9 and J usage is TRBJ2-5; 13 positions agree with TRBD2. The CDR3 covers 16 residues. V dropped 4 bases and J dropped 5; count of bases not matched to a gene: 8. In germline, CDR1 is SGDLS, CDR2 YYNGEE. CDR3 sequence: CASSPTSGRAWETQYF. Here the CDR3 DNA reads TGTGCCAGCAGCCCTACTAGCGGGAGGGCCTGGGAGACCCAGTACTTC.